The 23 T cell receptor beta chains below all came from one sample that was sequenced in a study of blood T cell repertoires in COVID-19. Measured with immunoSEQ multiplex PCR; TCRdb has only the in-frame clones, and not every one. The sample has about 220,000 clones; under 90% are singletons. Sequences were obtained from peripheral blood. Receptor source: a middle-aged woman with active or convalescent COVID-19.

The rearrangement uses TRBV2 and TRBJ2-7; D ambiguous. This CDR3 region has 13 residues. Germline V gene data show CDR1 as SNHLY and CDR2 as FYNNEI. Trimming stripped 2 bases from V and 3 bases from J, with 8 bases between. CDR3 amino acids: CASSESGHYEQYF. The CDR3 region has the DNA TGTGCCAGCAGTGAATCAGGTCACTACGAGCAGTACTTC.

CDR3 DNA: TGTGCCAGCAGCCTAATGACAGGGGGCGCTGAGACCCAGTACTTC. Protein product: CASSLMTGGAETQYF. This chain connects TRBV11-3 to TRBJ2-5; 10 bases align to TRBD1. Trimming cost V 5 bases and J 5 bases; bases outside gene matches: 8. Looked up from germline, CDR1 is SGHNT and CDR2 is YENEEA. This CDR3 has 15 residues.

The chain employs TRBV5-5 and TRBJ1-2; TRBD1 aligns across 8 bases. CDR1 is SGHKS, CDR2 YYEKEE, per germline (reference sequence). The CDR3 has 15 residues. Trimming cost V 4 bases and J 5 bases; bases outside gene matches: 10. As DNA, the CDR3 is TGTGCCAGCAGCGAGACCCCAGGGGGCGAATATGGCTACACCTTC. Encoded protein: CASSETPGGEYGYTF.

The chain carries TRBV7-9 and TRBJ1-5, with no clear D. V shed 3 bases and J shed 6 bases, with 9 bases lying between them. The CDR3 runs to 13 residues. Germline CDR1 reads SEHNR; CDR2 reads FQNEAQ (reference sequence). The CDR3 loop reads CASSFLFGQPQHF. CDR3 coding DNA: TGTGCCAGCAGCTTCCTATTCGGTCAGCCCCAGCATTTT.

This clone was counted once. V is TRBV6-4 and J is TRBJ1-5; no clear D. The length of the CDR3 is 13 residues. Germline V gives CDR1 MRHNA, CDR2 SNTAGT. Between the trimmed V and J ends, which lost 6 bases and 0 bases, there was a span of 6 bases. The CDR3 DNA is TGTGCCAGCAGCCGGGATAGCAATCAGCCCCAGCATTTT. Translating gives CASSRDSNQPQHF.

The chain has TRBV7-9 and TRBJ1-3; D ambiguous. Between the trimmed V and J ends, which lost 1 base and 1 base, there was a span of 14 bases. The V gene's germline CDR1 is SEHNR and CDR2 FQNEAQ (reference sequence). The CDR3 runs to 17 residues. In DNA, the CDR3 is TGTGCCAGCAGCTTAGTTCCTGCGACGGGGTCTGGAAACACCATATATTTT. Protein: CASSLVPATGSGNTIYF. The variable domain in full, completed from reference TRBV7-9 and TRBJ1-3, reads DTGVSQNPRHKITKRGQNVTFRCDPISEHNRLYWYRQTLGQGPEFLTYFQNEAQLEKSRLLSDRFSAERPKGSFSTLEIQRTEQGDSAMYLCASSLVPATGSGNTIYFGEGSWLTVV.

CDR3 nucleotide sequence: TGTGCCAGTAGTCCCTACTCGGGCCCCAGGGTTAACTATGGCTACACCTTC. Translated: CASSPYSGPRVNYGYTF. V is TRBV19 and J is TRBJ1-2, with D tentatively TRBD1 (5 bases). Germline loops: CDR1 LNHDA, CDR2 SQIVND (reference sequence). The CDR3 consists of 17 residues. V was shortened by 5 bases and J by 1 base, with 20 bases between the two germline ends.

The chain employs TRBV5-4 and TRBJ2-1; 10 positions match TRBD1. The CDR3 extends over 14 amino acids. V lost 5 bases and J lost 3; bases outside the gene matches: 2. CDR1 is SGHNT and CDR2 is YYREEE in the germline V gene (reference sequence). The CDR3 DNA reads TGTGCCAGCAGACGGGACAGGGGCTACAATGAGCAGTTCTTC. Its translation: CASRRDRGYNEQFF.

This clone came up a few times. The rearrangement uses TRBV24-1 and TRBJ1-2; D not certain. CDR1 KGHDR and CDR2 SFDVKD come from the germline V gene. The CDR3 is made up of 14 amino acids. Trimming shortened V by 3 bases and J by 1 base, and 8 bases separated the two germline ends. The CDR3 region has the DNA TGTGCCACCAGTGATCCTACAGTTAACTATGGCTACACCTTC. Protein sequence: CATSDPTVNYGYTF.

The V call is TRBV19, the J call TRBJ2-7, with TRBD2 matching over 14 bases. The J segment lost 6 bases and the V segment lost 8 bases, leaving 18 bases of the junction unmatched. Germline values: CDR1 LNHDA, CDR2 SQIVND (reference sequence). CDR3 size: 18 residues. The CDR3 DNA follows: TGTGCCAGTGCTACCCGGGGACTAGCGGGAGATAGGCGATCCGAGCAGTACTTC. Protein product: CASATRGLAGDRRSEQYF. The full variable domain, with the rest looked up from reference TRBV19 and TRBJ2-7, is DGGITQSPKYLFRKEGQNVTLSCEQNLNHDAMYWYRQDPGQGLRLIYYSQIVNDFQKGDIAEGYSVSREKKESFPLTVTSAQKNPTAFYLCASATRGLAGDRRSEQYFGPGTRLTVT.

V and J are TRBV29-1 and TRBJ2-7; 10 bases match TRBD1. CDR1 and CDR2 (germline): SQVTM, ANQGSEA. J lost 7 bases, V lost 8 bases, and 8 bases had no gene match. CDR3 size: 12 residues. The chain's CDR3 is CSPRTGGGEQYF. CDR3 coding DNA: TGCAGCCCGCGGACAGGGGGGGGAGAGCAGTACTTC.

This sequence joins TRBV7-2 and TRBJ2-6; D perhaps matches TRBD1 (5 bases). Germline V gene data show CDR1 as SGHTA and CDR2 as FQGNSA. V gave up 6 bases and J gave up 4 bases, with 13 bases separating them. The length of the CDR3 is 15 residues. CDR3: CASRSLRQGANVLTF. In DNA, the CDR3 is TGTGCCAGCAGATCCCTAAGACAGGGGGCCAACGTCCTGACTTTC.

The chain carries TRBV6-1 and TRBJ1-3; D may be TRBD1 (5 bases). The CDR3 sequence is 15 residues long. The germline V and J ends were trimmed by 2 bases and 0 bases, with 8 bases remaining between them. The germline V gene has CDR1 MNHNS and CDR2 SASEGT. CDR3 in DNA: TGTGCCAGCAGTGAAAACGGGGGCTCTGGAAACACCATATATTTT. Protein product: CASSENGGSGNTIYF.

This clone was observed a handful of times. The DNA for the CDR3 is TGCGCCAGCAGCTTAAACGGGAAAGAAGCCGGGGAGCTGTTTTTT. It encodes CASSLNGKEAGELFF. The chain links TRBV5-1 to TRBJ2-2; D is possibly TRBD2 (5 bases). Germline V CDR1 and CDR2: SGHRS, YFSETQ. Trimming removed 2 bases at V and 6 bases at J, with 14 bases between. The CDR3 runs to 15 residues.

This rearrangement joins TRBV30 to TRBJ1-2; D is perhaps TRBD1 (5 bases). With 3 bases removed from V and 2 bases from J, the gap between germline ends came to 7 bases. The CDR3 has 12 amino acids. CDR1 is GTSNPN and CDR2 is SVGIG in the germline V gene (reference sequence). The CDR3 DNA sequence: TGTGCCTGGAGGGGGCGCAACTATGGCTACACCTTC. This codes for CAWRGRNYGYTF.

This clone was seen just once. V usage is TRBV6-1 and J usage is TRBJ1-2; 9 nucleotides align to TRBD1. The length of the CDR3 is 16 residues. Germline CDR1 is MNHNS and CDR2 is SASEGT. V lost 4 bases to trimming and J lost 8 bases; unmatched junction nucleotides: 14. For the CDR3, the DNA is TGTGCCAGCAGTGCCCCTCCGGGACAGGGAGTTACGGGCTACACCTTC. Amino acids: CASSAPPGQGVTGYTF.

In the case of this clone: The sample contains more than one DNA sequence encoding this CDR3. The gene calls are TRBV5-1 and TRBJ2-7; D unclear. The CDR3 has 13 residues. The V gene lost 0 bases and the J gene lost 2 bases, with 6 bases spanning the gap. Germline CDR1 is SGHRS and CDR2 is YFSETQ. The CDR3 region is CASSLDSTYEQYF. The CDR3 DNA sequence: TGCGCCAGCAGCTTGGACTCGACCTACGAGCAGTACTTC.

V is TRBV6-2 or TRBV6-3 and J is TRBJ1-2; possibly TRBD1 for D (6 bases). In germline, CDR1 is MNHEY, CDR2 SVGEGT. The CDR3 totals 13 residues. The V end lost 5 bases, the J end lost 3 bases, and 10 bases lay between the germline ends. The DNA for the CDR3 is TGTGCCAGCAGTAATGGACAGTACTATGGCTACACCTTC. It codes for CASSNGQYYGYTF.

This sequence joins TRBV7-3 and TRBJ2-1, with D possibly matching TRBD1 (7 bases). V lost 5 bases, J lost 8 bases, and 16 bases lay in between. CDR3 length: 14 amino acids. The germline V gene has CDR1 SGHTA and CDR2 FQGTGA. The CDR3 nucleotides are TGTGCCAGCAGCCCCGGGAGCGACAGGGATGAGCAGTTCTTC. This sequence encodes CASSPGSDRDEQFF.

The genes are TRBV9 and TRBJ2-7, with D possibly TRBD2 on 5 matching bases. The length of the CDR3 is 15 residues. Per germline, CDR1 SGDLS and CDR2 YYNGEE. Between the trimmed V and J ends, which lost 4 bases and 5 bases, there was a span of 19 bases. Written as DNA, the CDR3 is TGTGCCAGCAGCCCCCGTTCCGGGATAGGCCACGAGCAGTACTTC. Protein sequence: CASSPRSGIGHEQYF.

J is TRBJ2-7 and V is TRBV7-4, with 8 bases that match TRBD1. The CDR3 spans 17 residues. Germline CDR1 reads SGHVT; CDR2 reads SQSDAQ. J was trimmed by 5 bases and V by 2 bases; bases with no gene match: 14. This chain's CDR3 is CASSLRPGGCLIDEQYF. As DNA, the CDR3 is TGTGCCAGCAGCTTAAGGCCAGGGGGCTGTCTTATTGACGAGCAGTACTTC.

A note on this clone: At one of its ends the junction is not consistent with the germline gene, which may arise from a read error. The CDR3 here is CASSVEKSSHNEQFF. The CDR3, as DNA: TGTGCCAGCAGCGTAGAAAAGAGCTCCCACAATGAGCAGTTCTTC. This sequence joins TRBV9 and TRBJ2-1; D ambiguous. The CDR3 extends over 15 amino acids. The germline V gene encodes CDR1 SGDLS and CDR2 YYNGEE.

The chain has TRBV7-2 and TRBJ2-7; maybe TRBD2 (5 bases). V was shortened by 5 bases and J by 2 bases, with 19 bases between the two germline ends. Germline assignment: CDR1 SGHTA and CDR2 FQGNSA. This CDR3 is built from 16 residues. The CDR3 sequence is CASSQTWLASTYEQYF. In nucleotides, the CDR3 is TGTGCCAGCAGCCAAACGTGGCTAGCAAGCACCTACGAGCAGTACTTC.